Listed here are 5 T cell receptor beta chains from one sample, sequenced in a study of patients and donors after allogeneic stem cell transplantation. TCRdb redid the calling of the RT-PCR reads with MiXCR, one entry per CDR3 protein. The sample lists about 410,000 distinct CDR3 sequences, around 16% occurring once. Sequencing was performed on blood, either unsorted or a sorted T cell fraction (not recorded which). Receptors were obtained from a human donor who was either an allogeneic HSCT recipient or a stem cell or donor lymphocyte infusion donor (not recorded which). It is not recorded whose cells these are; they may come from a transplant donor.

This clonotype has a count of ten or more. A much bigger clone sits one base away, suggesting this may be a read error. This sequence joins TRBV5-1 and TRBJ2-5, with D uncertain. This CDR3 spans 11 amino acids. In germline, CDR1 is SGHRS, CDR2 YFSETQ. CDR3 residues: CASSLDETQYF. The CDR3 bases are TGTGCCAGCAGCTTAGATGAGACCCAGTACTTC.

This clonotype was counted ten times or more. This chain uses TRBV7-6 with TRBJ2-2; no firm D call. Trimming cost V 2 bases and J 5 bases, with 3 bases left between them. Germline assignment: CDR1 SGHVS and CDR2 FNYEAQ. The CDR3 is 12 residues long. The chain's CDR3 is CASSLFTGELFF. As DNA, the CDR3 is TGTGCCAGCAGCTTATTTACCGGGGAGCTGTTTTTT.

This clonotype appeared a few times. The rearrangement joins TRBV7-2 to TRBJ2-4; no clear D. The CDR3 is 13 amino acids. The germline CDR1 and CDR2 sequences are SGHTA and FQGNSA. The ends were cut back, 1 base at V and 7 bases at J, with 8 bases in the middle. CDR3 DNA sequence: TGTGCCAGCAGCTTAGGTCCAGCCAACATTCAGTACTTC. It is translated as CASSLGPANIQYF.

This clonotype was counted between two and nine times. The chain uses TRBV6-1 and TRBJ2-3, with D perhaps matching TRBD2 (7 bases). This CDR3 spans 18 amino acids. Germline V gene lookup returns CDR1 MNHNS and CDR2 SASEGT. Trimming took 4 bases from V and 1 from J, leaving 21 bases between them. The CDR3 here is CASSGLLGGEGGTDTQYF. CDR3 DNA sequence: TGTGCCAGCAGTGGACTTTTAGGGGGGGAGGGGGGCACAGATACGCAGTATTTT.

The chain carries TRBV12-3 or TRBV12-4 and TRBJ2-1, with D perhaps TRBD1 (6 bases). Trimming shortened V by 3 bases and J by 4 bases, and 13 bases separated the two germline ends. The CDR3 has 15 residues. CDR3 in DNA: TGTGCCAGCAGTTTTCCACAGGGCTTATACAATGAGCAGTTCTTC. It is translated as CASSFPQGLYNEQFF.